This T cell receptor beta chain came from a study of identical twins. Study outcomes and limitations: Carriage of fewer insertions was seen in abundant cord blood beta clonotypes, whereas memory repertoires showed none.

Template switching added a universal primer site, and cDNA bore unique molecular identifiers. TCRdb recomputed calls from the 5' RACE reads with MiXCR, one row per CDR3 protein. This table has 650,000 to 750,000 distinct CDR3 sequences, approximately 21% appearing once. In the case of this clonotype: Its antigen remains unidentified.

V gave up 5 bases and J gave up 7 bases, with 11 bases separating them. Germline V CDR1 and CDR2: SGHAT, FQNNGV. The CDR3 length is 13 residues. The same data also contributed to another study, on T cells expressing NK-cell markers.

The receptor was isolated from a woman aged 18-29 years in good health. The sequenced sample was PBMCs. The V call is TRBV11-2, the J call TRBJ1-4; no firm D call. CDR3 loop: CASSDPWGEKLFF. In nucleotides, the CDR3 is TGTGCCAGCAGCGACCCTTGGGGTGAAAAACTGTTTTTT. The full variable domain, its missing parts supplied by reference TRBV11-2 and TRBJ1-4, is EAGVAQSPRYKIIEKRQSVAFWCNPISGHATLYWYQQILGQGPKLLIQFQNNGVVDDSQLPKDRFSAERLKGVDSTLKIQPAKLEDSAVYLCASSDPWGEKLFFGSGTQLSVL.